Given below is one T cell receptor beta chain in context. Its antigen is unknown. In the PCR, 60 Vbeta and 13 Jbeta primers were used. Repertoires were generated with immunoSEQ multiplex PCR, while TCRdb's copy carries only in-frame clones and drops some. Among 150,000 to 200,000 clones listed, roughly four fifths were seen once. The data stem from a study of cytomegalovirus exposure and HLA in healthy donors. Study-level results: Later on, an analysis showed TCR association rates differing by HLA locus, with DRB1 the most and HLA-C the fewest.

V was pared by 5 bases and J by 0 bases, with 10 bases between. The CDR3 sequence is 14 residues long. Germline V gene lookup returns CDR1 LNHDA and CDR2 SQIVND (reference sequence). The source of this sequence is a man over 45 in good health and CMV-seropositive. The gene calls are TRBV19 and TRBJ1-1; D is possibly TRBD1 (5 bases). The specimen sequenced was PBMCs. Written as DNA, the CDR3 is TGTGCCAGTAGTCCGGACATGTTGAACACTGAAGCTTTCTTT. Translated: CASSPDMLNTEAFF.